This T cell receptor (beta chain) came from a study of T and B cells in COVID-19 patients. Overall study context: Most recovered patients had mild to moderate COVID-19 treated as outpatients.

J gave up 4 bases and V 2 bases, and 3 bases lay outside the gene matches. This CDR3 region has 15 residues. Germline assignment: CDR1 SGHTA and CDR2 FQGNSA. TRB was amplified from about 260-540 ng of blood genomic DNA. TRB rearrangements were amplified by multiplex PCR with BIOMED2 TRB-A/B primers. Each CDR3 protein gets one entry after TCRdb re-called the multiplex PCR reads with MiXCR. Of tens of thousands of distinct CDR3 sequences listed, approximately 30% are singletons. This clonotype was obtained from a human donor who had recovered from COVID-19. V gene TRBV7-2 combines with J gene TRBJ2-2; 8 bases agree with TRBD2. The sequencing input was blood. The CDR3 here is CASSLSGGSTGELFF. The CDR3 DNA sequence: TGTGCCAGCAGCTTAAGCGGGGGCAGCACCGGGGAGCTGTTTTTT.